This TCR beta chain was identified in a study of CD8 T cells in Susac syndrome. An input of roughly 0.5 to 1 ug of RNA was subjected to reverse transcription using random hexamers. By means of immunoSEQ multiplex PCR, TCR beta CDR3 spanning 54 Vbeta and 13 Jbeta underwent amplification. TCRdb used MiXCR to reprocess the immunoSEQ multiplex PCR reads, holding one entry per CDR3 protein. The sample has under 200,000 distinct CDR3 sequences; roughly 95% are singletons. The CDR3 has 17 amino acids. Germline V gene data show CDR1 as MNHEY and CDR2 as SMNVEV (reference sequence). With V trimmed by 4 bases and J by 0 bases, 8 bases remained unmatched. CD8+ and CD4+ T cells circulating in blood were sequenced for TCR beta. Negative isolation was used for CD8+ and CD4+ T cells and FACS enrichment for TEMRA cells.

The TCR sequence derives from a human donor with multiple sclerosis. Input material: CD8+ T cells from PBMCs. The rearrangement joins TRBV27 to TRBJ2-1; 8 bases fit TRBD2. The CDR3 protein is CASSSHVAGNSYNEQFF. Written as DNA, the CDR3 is TGTGCCAGCAGTTCCCATGTAGCGGGGAACTCCTACAATGAGCAGTTCTTC.